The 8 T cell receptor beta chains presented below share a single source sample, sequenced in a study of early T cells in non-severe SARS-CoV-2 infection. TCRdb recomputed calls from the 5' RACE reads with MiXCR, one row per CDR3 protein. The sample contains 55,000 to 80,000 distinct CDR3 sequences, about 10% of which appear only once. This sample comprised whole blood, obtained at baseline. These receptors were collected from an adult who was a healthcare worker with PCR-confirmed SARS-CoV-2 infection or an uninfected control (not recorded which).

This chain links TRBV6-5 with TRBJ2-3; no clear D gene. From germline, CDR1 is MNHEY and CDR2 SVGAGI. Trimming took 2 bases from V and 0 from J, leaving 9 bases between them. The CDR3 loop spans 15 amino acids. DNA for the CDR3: TGTGCCAGCAGTTACAAGGTATATAGCACAGATACGCAGTATTTT. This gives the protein CASSYKVYSTDTQYF.

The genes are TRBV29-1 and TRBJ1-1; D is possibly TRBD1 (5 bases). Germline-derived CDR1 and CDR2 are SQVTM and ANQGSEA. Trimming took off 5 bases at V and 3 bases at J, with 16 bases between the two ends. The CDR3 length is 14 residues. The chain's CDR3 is CSVIGWDGDTEAFF. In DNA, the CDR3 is TGCAGCGTTATTGGGTGGGACGGAGACACTGAAGCTTTCTTT. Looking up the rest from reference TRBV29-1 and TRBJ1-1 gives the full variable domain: SAVISQKPSRDICQRGTSLTIQCQVDSQVTMMFWYRQQPGQSLTLIATANQGSEATYESGFVIDKFPISRPNLTFSTLTVSNMSPEDSSIYLCSVIGWDGDTEAFFGQGTRLTVV.

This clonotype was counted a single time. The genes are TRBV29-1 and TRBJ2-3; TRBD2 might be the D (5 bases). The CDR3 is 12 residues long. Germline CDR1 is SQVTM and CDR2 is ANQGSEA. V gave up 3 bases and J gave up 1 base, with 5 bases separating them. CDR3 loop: CSVEGGTDTQYF. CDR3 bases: TGCAGCGTTGAGGGAGGCACAGATACGCAGTATTTT.

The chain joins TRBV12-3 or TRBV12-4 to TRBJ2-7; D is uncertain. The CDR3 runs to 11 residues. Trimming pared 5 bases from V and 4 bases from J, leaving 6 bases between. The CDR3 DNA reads TGTGCCAGCAGTATCTTATACGAGCAGTACTTC. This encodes CASSILYEQYF.

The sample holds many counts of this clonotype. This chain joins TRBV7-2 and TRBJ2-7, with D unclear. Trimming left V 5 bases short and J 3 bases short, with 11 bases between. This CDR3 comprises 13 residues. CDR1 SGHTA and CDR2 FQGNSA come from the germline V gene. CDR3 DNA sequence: TGTGCCAGCAGCCTACCAGTGAGCTACGAGCAGTACTTC. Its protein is CASSLPVSYEQYF.

The CDR3 sequence: CASSARLARPSYEQYF. The CDR3 DNA is TGTGCCAGCAGCGCGAGACTAGCGAGACCCTCCTACGAGCAGTACTTC. This chain connects TRBV5-5 to TRBJ2-7; 8 nucleotides agree with TRBD2. CDR1 is SGHKS, CDR2 YYEKEE, per germline (reference sequence). Trimming took 4 bases from V and 0 from J; bases not matched to a gene: 9. The CDR3 is made up of 16 amino acids.

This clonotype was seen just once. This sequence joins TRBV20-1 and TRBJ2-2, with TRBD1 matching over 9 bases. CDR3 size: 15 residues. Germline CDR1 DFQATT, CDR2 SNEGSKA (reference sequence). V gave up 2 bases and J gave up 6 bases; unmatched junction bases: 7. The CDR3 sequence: CSARPYRGRAGELFF. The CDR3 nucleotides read TGCAGTGCTAGACCATACAGGGGGCGCGCCGGGGAGCTGTTTTTT.

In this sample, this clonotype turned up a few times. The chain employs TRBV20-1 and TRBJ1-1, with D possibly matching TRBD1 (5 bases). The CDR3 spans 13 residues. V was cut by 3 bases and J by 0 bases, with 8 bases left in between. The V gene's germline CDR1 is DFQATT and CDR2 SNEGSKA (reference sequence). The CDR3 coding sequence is TGCAGTGCTAGCGCGGGGGTGAACACTGAAGCTTTCTTT. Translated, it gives CSASAGVNTEAFF.